This T cell receptor beta chain was captured by sequencing in a study of regulatory T cells in long-lasting Graves disease. Study-wide results and limits: Among the persistent patients, fewer than 3,500 public clonotypes were shared, more than the roughly 900 shared among new patients. Persistent disease preferred TRBV28, TRBJ1-2 and TRBJ2-5; new disease, TRBV20-1 and TRBJ2-1. Persistent Graves' patients showed less TCR diversity than newly diagnosed patients showed.

As to time point: persistent/refractory GD, antithyroid drugs over 5 years with positive TRAb. Extracted RNA from PBMCs served as the source of the TCR library. Peripheral blood, about 10 milliliters per patient, was collected in EDTA tubes. This clonotype has a count of ten or more. Its antigen is undetermined. The V gene lost 3 bases and the J gene lost 5 bases, with 13 bases spanning the gap. CDR1 and CDR2 from the germline V gene are SGHTA and FQGNSA. The CDR3 length is 14 residues. Arm-PCR of CDR3 regions with iRepertoire HTBI primers generated TCR beta libraries. In TCRdb, the multiplex PCR reads were re-called with MiXCR into one record per CDR3 protein. The sample shows 400,000 or so distinct CDR3 sequences, less than 25% of them seen only once.

The sequence came from a female donor with Graves disease. The chain employs TRBV7-2 and TRBJ2-5; the D gene is possibly TRBD1 (6 bases). The sample consisted of peripheral blood mononuclear cells (PBMCs), taken when the disease was refractory, from a patient treated with antithyroid drugs. The CDR3 DNA reads as TGTGCCAGCAGCTTGTCGACAGGCCGGGAGACCCAGTACTTC. Translated: CASSLSTGRETQYF. The entire variable domain, with the rest obtained from reference TRBV7-2 and TRBJ2-5, is as follows: GAGVSQSPSNKVTEKGKDVELRCDPISGHTALYWYRQSLGQGLEFLIYFQGNSAPDKSGLPSDRFSAERTGGSVSTLTIQRTQQEDSAVYLCASSLSTGRETQYFGPGTRLLVL.